Listed below are T cell receptor beta chains from one sample, sequenced in a study of OX40 agonist ivuxolimab in advanced cancers. Sequencing used immunoSEQ multiplex PCR; TCRdb keeps in-frame clones, though not all of them. The table includes about 17,000 clones, around 80% detected once. Sequences were derived from CD4+ or CD8+ T cells sorted from blood, sampled in a trial of the OX40 agonist ivuxolimab. These receptors originate from an adult with an advanced solid tumor such as melanoma, head and neck, liver or kidney cancer. Each CDR3 is given with its conserved first and last residue. The D gene is left open where the match is weak. Part of the rows lack a size; the others show once, few, many or a class for expanded clones.

clone_size | d_call | j_call | v_call | cdr3_nt | cdr3_aa
- | TRBD1 | TRBJ1-5 | TRBV2 | TGTGCCAGCAGTGGACAGGGGGAGTATCAGCCCCAGCATTTT | CASSGQGEYQPQHF
few | - | TRBJ2-3 | TRBV5-6 | TGTGCCAGCAGCCCCAGGGGGGGCCAAGCAGATACGCAGTATTTT | CASSPRGGQADTQYF
- | TRBD1 | TRBJ1-2 | TRBV29-1 | TGCAGCGTGAGGACAGGGACTAACTATGGCTACACCTTC | CSVRTGTNYGYTF
- | TRBD1 | TRBJ2-2 | TRBV19 | TGTGCCAGTAGTATAGATCCGACAGGGTCGGGCGGGGAGCTGTTTTTT | CASSIDPTGSGGELFF
- | - | TRBJ2-6 | TRBV6-6 | TGTGCCAGCGGTACCGGGAGCTCTGGGGCCAACGTCCTGACTTTC | CASGTGSSGANVLTF
few | TRBD1 | TRBJ2-1 | TRBV4-2 | TGTGCCAGCAGCCCCTCCGGGACAGGGGGCACCGATGAGCAGTTCTTC | CASSPSGTGGTDEQFF
- | - | TRBJ2-2 | TRBV7-9 | TGTGCCAGCAGCTTTTTCCAGGGCCCGGGGGAGCTGTTTTTT | CASSFFQGPGELFF
few | TRBD1 | TRBJ1-1 | TRBV6-6 | TGTGCCAGCAGTCCAGGGGGGAGTAACACTGAAGCTTTCTTT | CASSPGGSNTEAFF
- | - | TRBJ2-2 | TRBV14 | TGTGCCAGCAGCCGACAGAACACCGGGGAGCTGTTTTTT | CASSRQNTGELFF
- | TRBD2 | TRBJ2-1 | TRBV11-3 | TGTGCCAGCTCTCTAGCGGGACAAAATGAGCAGTTCTTC | CASSLAGQNEQFF
once | - | TRBJ1-4 | TRBV25-1 | TGTGCCAGCAGTGTCTGGGGTGCAACTAATGAAAAACTGTTTTTT | CASSVWGATNEKLFF
- | TRBD2 | TRBJ2-7 | TRBV9 | TGTGCCAGCAGCGTAGGGACTAGCGTCTCCTACGAGCAGTACTTC | CASSVGTSVSYEQYF
- | TRBD2 | TRBJ2-7 | TRBV9 | TGTGCCAGCAGCGTAGGTGCCAGCGGGAGCTACGAGCAGTACTTC | CASSVGASGSYEQYF
- | TRBD2 | TRBJ2-3 | TRBV7-2 | TGTGCCAGCAGCCCTCAAGGACTAGCGGGATCTCGTGGCACAGATACGCAGTATTTT | CASSPQGLAGSRGTDTQYF
- | - | TRBJ2-1 | TRBV4-1 | TGCGCCAGCAGCCAAGATTACGGAGCGTCGTCGGGTGAGCAGTTCTTC | CASSQDYGASSGEQFF
- | TRBD2 | TRBJ2-3 | TRBV9 | TGTGCCAGCAGCGTGGTACCGGGGGGTAGCACAGATACGCAGTATTTT | CASSVVPGGSTDTQYF